The 7 T cell receptor beta chains below all came from one sample that was sequenced in a study of graft-versus-host responses after intestinal transplantation. Libraries were prepared by immunoSEQ multiplex PCR; TCRdb keeps only in-frame clonotypes and omits some of them. The sample records 23,000 or so clones, around 40% being singletons. Here the sequenced sample was alloreactive CD4+ T cells from a mixed lymphocyte reaction culture, taken before intestinal transplant. Subset in this sample: CFSE-low proliferating T cells sorted from roughly six-day pre-transplant mixed lymphocyte reaction (GvH or HvG direction). The origin of the receptors is a human patient who received an intestinal transplant.

This chain links TRBV5-1 with TRBJ2-7; D is perhaps TRBD1 (5 bases). Germline V gene sequence: CDR1 SGHRS, CDR2 YFSETQ. CDR3 size: 13 residues. Trimming took off 3 bases at V and 0 bases at J, with 7 bases between the two ends. The DNA for the CDR3 is TGCGCCAGCAGCTGGGGCCCCTCCTACGAGCAGTACTTC. Translated, it gives CASSWGPSYEQYF. The full variable domain, rest sourced from reference TRBV5-1 and TRBJ2-7, is KAGVTQTPRYLIKTRGQQVTLSCSPISGHRSVSWYQQTPGQGLQFLFEYFSETQRNKGNFPGRFSGRQFSNSRSEMNVSTLELGDSALYLCASSWGPSYEQYFGPGTRLTVT.

This chain uses TRBV30 with TRBJ1-1; TRBD1 matches 7 bases. V dropped 0 bases and J dropped 4; count of bases not matched to a gene: 17. The CDR3 has 18 amino acids. Looked up from germline, CDR1 is GTSNPN and CDR2 is SVGIG (reference sequence). The CDR3 nucleotides are TGTGCCTGGAGTGTACGACCCCCCCATGACAGGGCAGGCACTGAAGCTTTCTTT. This translates into CAWSVRPPHDRAGTEAFF.

In regard to this clone: Sequence at one end of the junction differs from germline and may be a read error. This CDR3 is also generated by other DNA sequences in the sample. This chain uses TRBV19 with TRBJ1-6; D gene ambiguous. The germline CDR1 and CDR2 sequences are LNHDA and SQIVND (reference sequence). The CDR3 runs 13 residues. The CDR3 is CASRVVGNSPLHF. CDR3 coding DNA: TGTGCCAGTAGAGTGGTGGGCAATTCGCCCCTCCACTTT.

The chain joins TRBV5-4 to TRBJ2-7; 8 bases align to TRBD1. In germline, CDR1 is SGHNT, CDR2 YYREEE (reference sequence). The CDR3 is 14 residues long. J gave up 4 bases and V 3 bases, and 6 bases lay outside the gene matches. The CDR3, as DNA: TGTGCCAGCAGCTCTGGACAGGGAAGGTACGAGCAGTACTTC. Translated: CASSSGQGRYEQYF.

V gene TRBV6-1 combines with J gene TRBJ2-6; D unclear. Germline V gene data show CDR1 as MNHNS and CDR2 as SASEGT. V was shortened by 11 bases and J by 4 bases, with 3 bases between the two germline ends. The CDR3 is 10 residues long. In DNA form, the CDR3 reads TGTGCCGCGGGGGCCAACGTCCTGACTTTC. It specifies CAAGANVLTF.

The V call is TRBV9, the J call TRBJ1-5, with D unresolved. Looked up from germline, CDR1 is SGDLS and CDR2 is YYNGEE. The length of the CDR3 is 15 residues. Between the trimmed V and J ends, which lost 4 bases and 0 bases, there was a span of 11 bases. DNA for the CDR3: TGTGCCAGCAGCCCGGGGTTCCCTAGCAATCAGCCCCAGCATTTT. This gives the protein CASSPGFPSNQPQHF.

The V call is TRBV6-6, the J call TRBJ1-4; perhaps TRBD1 as D (6 bases). The CDR3 runs 16 residues. The V end was cut by 5 bases, the J end by 0 bases, with 13 bases between. The germline gives CDR1 MNHNY, CDR2 SVGAGI (reference sequence). CDR3 sequence reads: CASSHIGQTTNEKLFF. In DNA form, the CDR3 reads TGTGCCAGCAGTCACATAGGACAGACAACTAATGAAAAACTGTTTTTT.